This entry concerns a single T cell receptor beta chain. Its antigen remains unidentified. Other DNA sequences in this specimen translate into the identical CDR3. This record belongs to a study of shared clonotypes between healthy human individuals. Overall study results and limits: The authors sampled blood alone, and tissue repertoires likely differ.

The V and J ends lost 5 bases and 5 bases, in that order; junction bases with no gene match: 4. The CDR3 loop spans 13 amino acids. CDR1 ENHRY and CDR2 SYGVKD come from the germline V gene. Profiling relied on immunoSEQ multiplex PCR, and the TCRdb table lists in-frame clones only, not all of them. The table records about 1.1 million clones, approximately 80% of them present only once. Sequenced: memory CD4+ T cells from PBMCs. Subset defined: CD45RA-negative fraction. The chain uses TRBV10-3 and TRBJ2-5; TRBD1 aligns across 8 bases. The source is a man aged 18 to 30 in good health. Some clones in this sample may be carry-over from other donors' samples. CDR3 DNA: TGTGCCATCAGTCAGGGGGCCGGGGAGACCCAGTACTTC. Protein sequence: CAISQGAGETQYF.